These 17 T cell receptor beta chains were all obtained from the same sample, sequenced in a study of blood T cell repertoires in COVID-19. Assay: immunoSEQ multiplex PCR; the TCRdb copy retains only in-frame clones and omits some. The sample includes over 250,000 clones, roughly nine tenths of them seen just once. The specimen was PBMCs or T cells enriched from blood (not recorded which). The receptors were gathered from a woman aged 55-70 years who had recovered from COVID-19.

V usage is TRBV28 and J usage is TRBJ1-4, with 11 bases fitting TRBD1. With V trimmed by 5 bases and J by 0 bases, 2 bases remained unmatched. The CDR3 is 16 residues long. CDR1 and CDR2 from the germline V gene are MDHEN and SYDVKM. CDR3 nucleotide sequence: TGTGCCAGCAGTAGGACAGGGGGCGCAACTAATGAAAAACTGTTTTTT. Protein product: CASSRTGGATNEKLFF.

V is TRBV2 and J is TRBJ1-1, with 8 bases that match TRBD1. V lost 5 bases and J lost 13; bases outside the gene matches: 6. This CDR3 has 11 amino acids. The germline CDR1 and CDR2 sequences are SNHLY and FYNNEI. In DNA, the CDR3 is TGTGCCAGCAGTCAGAACAGGGGGGTTTTCTTT. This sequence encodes CASSQNRGVFF.

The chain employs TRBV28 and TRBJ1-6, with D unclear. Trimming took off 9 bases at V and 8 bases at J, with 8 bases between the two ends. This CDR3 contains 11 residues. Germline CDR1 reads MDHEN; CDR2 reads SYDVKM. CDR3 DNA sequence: TGTGCCAGTGGGGAGTATTCACCCCTCCACTTT. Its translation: CASGEYSPLHF.

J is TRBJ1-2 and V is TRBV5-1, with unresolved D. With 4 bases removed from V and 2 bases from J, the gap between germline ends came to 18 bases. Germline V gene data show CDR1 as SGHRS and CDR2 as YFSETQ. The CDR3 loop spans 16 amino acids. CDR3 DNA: TGCGCCAGCAGCCTCGGGTCTTCAGCCCCGAACTATGGCTACACCTTC. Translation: CASSLGSSAPNYGYTF. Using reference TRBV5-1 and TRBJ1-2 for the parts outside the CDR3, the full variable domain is KAGVTQTPRYLIKTRGQQVTLSCSPISGHRSVSWYQQTPGQGLQFLFEYFSETQRNKGNFPGRFSGRQFSNSRSEMNVSTLELGDSALYLCASSLGSSAPNYGYTFGSGTRLTVV.

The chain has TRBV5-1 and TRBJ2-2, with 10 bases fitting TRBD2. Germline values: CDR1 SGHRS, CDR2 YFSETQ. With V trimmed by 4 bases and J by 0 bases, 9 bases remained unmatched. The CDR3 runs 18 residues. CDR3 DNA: TGCGCCAGCAGCCCCGGGCTAGCGGGAGCTTCGAACACCGGGGAGCTGTTTTTT. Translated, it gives CASSPGLAGASNTGELFF. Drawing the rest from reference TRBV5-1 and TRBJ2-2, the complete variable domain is KAGVTQTPRYLIKTRGQQVTLSCSPISGHRSVSWYQQTPGQGLQFLFEYFSETQRNKGNFPGRFSGRQFSNSRSEMNVSTLELGDSALYLCASSPGLAGASNTGELFFGEGSRLTVL.

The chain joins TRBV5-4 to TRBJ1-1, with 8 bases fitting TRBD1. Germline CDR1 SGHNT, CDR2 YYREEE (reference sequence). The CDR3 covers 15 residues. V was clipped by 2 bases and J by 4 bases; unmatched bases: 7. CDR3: CASSFSRDRTTEAFF. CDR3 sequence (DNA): TGTGCCAGCAGCTTTTCCCGGGACAGGACCACTGAAGCTTTCTTT.

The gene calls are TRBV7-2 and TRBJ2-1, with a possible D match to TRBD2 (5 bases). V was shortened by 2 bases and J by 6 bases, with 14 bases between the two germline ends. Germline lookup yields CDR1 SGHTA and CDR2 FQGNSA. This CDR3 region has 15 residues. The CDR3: CASSLSRGVGNEQFF. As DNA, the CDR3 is TGTGCCAGCAGCTTATCCCGGGGAGTGGGCAATGAGCAGTTCTTC.

CDR3 DNA sequence: TGCAGCGCTACGTCCGGGACAGGCTATGGCTACACCTTC. Protein product: CSATSGTGYGYTF. J is TRBJ1-2 and V is TRBV29-1, with TRBD1 matching 8 bases. Trimming removed 7 bases from V and 4 bases from J; junction bases left unmatched: 8. CDR3 size: 13 residues. Looked up from germline, CDR1 is SQVTM and CDR2 is ANQGSEA.

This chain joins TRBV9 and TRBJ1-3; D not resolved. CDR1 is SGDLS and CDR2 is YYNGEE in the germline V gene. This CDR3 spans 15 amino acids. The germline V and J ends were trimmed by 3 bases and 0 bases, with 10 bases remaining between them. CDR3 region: CASSAPAGSGNTIYF. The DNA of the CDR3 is TGTGCCAGCAGCGCACCTGCGGGCTCTGGAAACACCATATATTTT.

The CDR3 protein is CASSPGTGQPQHF. CDR3 nucleotides: TGTGCCAGCAGTCCAGGGACAGGTCAGCCCCAGCATTTT. This chain uses TRBV6-5 with TRBJ1-5; 8 bases are a match to TRBD1. The V and J ends lost 5 bases and 6 bases, in that order; junction bases with no gene match: 3. CDR3 length: 13 residues. In germline, CDR1 is MNHEY, CDR2 SVGAGI.

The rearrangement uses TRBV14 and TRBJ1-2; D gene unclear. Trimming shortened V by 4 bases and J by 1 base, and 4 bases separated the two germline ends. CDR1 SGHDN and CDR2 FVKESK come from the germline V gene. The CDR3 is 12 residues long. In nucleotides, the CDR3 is TGTGCCAGCAGCCCTTTTAACTATGGCTACACCTTC. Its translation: CASSPFNYGYTF.

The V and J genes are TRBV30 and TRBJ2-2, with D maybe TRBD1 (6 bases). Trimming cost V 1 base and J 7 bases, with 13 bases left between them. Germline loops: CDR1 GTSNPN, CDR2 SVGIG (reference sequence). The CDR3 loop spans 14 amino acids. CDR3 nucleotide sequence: TGTGCCTGGAGTGCCGACAGGTACATCGGGGAGCTGTTTTTT. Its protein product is CAWSADRYIGELFF.

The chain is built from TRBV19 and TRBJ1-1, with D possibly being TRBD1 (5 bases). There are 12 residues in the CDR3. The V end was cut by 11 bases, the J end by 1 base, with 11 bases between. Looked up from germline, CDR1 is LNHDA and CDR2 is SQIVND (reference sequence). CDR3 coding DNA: TGTGCCTCCCAGACAGCGAACACTGAAGCTTTCTTT. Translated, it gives CASQTANTEAFF.

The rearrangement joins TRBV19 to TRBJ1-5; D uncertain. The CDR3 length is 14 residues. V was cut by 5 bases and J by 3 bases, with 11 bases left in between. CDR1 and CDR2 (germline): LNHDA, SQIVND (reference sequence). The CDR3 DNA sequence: TGTGCCAGTAGTCTGGAGCTTTTCAATCAGCCCCAGCATTTT. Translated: CASSLELFNQPQHF.

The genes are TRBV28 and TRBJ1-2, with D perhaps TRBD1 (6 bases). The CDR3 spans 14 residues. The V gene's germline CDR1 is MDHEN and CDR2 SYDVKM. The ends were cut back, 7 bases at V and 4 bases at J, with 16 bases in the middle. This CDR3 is CASTFPGTLYGYTF. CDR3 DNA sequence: TGTGCCAGCACTTTTCCCGGGACACTCTATGGCTACACCTTC.

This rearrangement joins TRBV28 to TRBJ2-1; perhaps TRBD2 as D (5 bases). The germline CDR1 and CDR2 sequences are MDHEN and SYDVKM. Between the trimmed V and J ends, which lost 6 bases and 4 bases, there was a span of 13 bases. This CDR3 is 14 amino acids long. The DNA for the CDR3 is TGTGCCAGCAGCTTCGTCAAGCGGTACAATGAGCAGTTCTTC. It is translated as CASSFVKRYNEQFF.

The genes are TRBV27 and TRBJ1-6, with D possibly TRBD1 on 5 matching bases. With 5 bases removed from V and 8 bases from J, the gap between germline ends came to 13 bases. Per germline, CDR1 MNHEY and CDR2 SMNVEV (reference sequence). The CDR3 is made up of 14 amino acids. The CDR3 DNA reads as TGTGCCAGCAGTCGCGGGGGGGGTGATTCACCCCTCCACTTT. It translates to CASSRGGGDSPLHF.